This T cell receptor (beta chain) was captured in a study of shared clonotypes between healthy human individuals (dated by TCRdb to the early 2020s). General notes on the study: Three men and two women, aged 18 to 49 years, made up the cohort. For each donor, CD4 naive and CD4 memory were each run on three plates, CD8 naive on two plates, and CD8 memory on one plate. To estimate repertoire size and how much clonotypes are shared between individuals, the study performed deep sequencing of blood TCR repertoires from about 5 healthy adults. To increase sequencing depth and limit assay-specific biases, TCR repertoire library preparation and sequencing were carried out by different laboratories using diverse techniques. Per donor, leukapheresis produced somewhere between about 0.9 and 9.5 billion PBMCs. Results and caveats for the whole study, not just this receptor: Even with the large sequencing depth, rarefaction of the sorted-subset datasets indicated that sequencing was incomplete. Only blood was sampled, and tissue TCR repertoires likely differ from those in blood. The genetic and exposure-history diversity represented was limited by the small number of donors. Around 5% of naive CD4, 3.5% of naive CD8, around 2.3% of memory CD4, and 0.35% to 0.5% of memory CD8 clonotypes were shared across several donors. Estimated clonotype richness was generally larger for naive than for memory subsets. Pairwise subsampling led to the expectation that sequencing depth would affect the degree of clonotype sharing among donors. Higher generation probabilities were observed for clonotypes shared by all four sorted-subset donors than for non-shared clonotypes.

Using the deep immunoSEQ assay, TCR CDR3 regions were amplified from genomic DNA by multiplex PCR. Genomic DNA extracted from each cell subset was distributed evenly over all wells of several immunoSEQ 96-well plates, and each plate served as one replicate. Each replicate PCR for sorted subsets received roughly 200 ng genomic DNA, equal to 28,000 or so T cell genomes. The purified libraries were quantified using a Qubit 3.0 fluorometer, sized with a Bioanalyzer 2100, and then quantified again using the KAPA Library Quantification kit. A separate single-read 150-cycle Illumina NextSeq 550 flow cell was used to sequence each immunoSEQ 96-well plate. The study's own analysis went as follows. Because the immunoSEQ output held only junctional sequences and lacked quality scores, the filtering could not match the filtering applied to full-length reads. To assign V/J genes and CDR3, sequences were annotated against IMGT germline references using PyIR, a Python wrapper for IgBLAST v1.9. Reads were removed for weak V/J assignments (E-value above 1e-6), missing CDR3, stop codons, out-of-frame junctions, or ambiguous translated residues. V3J clonotypes were defined by identical inferred V gene, J gene, and CDR3 amino acid sequence. To compute the percentage overlap between repertoires, the number of shared unique clonotypes was divided by the size of the smaller repertoire. Repertoire richness was assessed with RTK rarefaction, the Chao1 estimator, and Recon v2.1 estimates of unobserved clonotypes. For all TCRbeta clonotypes obtained by the gDNA method from several donors, generation probabilities were computed with OLGA. This is the immuneACCESS table as TCRdb keeps it, with only in-frame sequences that have V and J called. A part of the clones is gone; compared with another copy, unresolved V genes explain less than half, and the rest is unexplained. Clone size and V and J calls were adopted from that table, with D and trimming inferred from the DNA. Counted in this sample were around 990,000 clones; about 80% of them appeared once. Roughly 0.9% of the sample belongs to the ten largest clones.

V is clipped by 4 bases and J by 1 base, and the sequence between their germline boundaries is 12 bases long. Counted from cysteine to phenylalanine, this CDR3 has 15 amino acids. Only the CDR3 DNA stays, 45 bases, in frame from base 1. CDR1 is given as SGHTS and CDR2 as YDEGEE, both from the germline V gene. Healthy HIV-negative adults with no recently reported acute infections or vaccinations were included as donors. Only Caucasian adults living in Nashville, Tennessee, USA were represented among the donors. CD4+ T cells were enriched through magnetic negative selection, after which naive cells were positively selected on CD45RA and the remaining negative fraction served as the memory subset. Blood was obtained by leukapheresis, after which PBMCs were separated by Ficoll-Histopaque density gradient centrifugation and cryopreserved in liquid nitrogen vapor phase. Purity and quantity of every magnetically sorted T cell population were checked by analytical flow cytometry. Genomic DNA was isolated from every sorted fraction and measured by UV absorbance on a Nanodrop 2000c.

Note on this clone: The antigen this receptor binds is unknown. Per-base qualities were not stored, and no clone one base away is much larger.

Recombination joined TRBV5-8 with TRBJ2-1, with TRBD2 tentatively as D gene (5 bases match). Sequencing was carried out using memory CD4+ T cells from PBMCs. The sample's cell subset or site label, in plain terms: CD45RA-negative fraction. The receptor comes from a man younger than 35 in good health. Some clones in this sample may be carry-over from other donors' samples. The CDR3 protein: CASSLLTGSYNEQFF. The nucleotide sequence is given as TGTGCCAGCAGCCTGCTCACGGGGTCCTACAATGAGCAGTTCTTC. With the rest looked up from the reference TRBV5-8 and TRBJ2-1 genes rather than sequenced, the full variable domain is EAGVTQSPTHLIKTRGQQATLRCSPISGHTSVYWYQQALGLGLQFLLWYDEGEERNRGNFPPRFSGRQFPNYSSELNVNALELEDSALYLCASSLLTGSYNEQFFGPGTRLTVL.